A single sample gave rise to the 8 T cell receptor beta chains below, sequenced in a study of cytomegalovirus exposure and HLA in healthy donors. PCR employed 60 Vbeta and 13 Jbeta primers. TCRdb's copy holds only in-frame clones and misses some; the assay was immunoSEQ multiplex PCR. This sample contains roughly 140,000 clones. Sequenced sample: PBMCs. The receptors come from a man aged 40-50 years in good health and CMV-seronegative.

This chain joins TRBV27 and TRBJ2-6; D not certain. Germline V gene sequence: CDR1 MNHEY, CDR2 SMNVEV (reference sequence). The V and J ends lost 5 bases and 0 bases respectively, with 8 bases between them. The CDR3 length is 15 residues. The CDR3 DNA follows: TGTGCCAGCAGTCCTCCCTCCTCTGGGGCCAACGTCCTGACTTTC. Protein product: CASSPPSSGANVLTF.

The chain recombines TRBV6-5 with TRBJ1-2, with 10 nucleotides matching TRBD1. Germline V lookup: CDR1 MNHEY, CDR2 SVGAGI. This CDR3 is built from 15 residues. With V trimmed by 7 bases and J by 4 bases, 9 bases remained unmatched. The CDR3 nucleotides read TGTGCCAGCAAGGAGGGACAGGGGTATCTCTATGGCTACACCTTC. Residues: CASKEGQGYLYGYTF.

This chain connects TRBV19 to TRBJ1-5; the match to TRBD1 covers 10 bases. The junction had 13 bases not matched to a gene; V was cut back by 5 bases and J by 0 bases. This CDR3 region has 19 residues. Germline V CDR1 and CDR2: LNHDA, SQIVND (reference sequence). Written as DNA, the CDR3 is TGTGCCAGTAGTTTCTCCGGGACAGGGGCGCTCTATAGCAATCAGCCCCAGCATTTT. It yields the protein CASSFSGTGALYSNQPQHF.

The gene calls are TRBV25-1 and TRBJ1-2, with TRBD1 as a possible D gene (6 bases). The CDR3 consists of 13 residues. V was clipped by 6 bases and J by 8 bases, with 16 bases between them. Germline loops: CDR1 MGHDK, CDR2 SYGVNS. As DNA, the CDR3 is TGTGCCAGCAGCCGAACAGGGAGGGGCGGCTACACCTTC. Amino acid sequence: CASSRTGRGGYTF.

The rearrangement links TRBV7-9 to TRBJ2-1; D remains unclear. The germline V gene has CDR1 SEHNR and CDR2 FQNEAQ (reference sequence). The V and J ends lost 5 bases and 6 bases respectively, with 8 bases between them. The CDR3 has 12 amino acids. The chain's CDR3 is CASSRLSNEQFF. The CDR3 DNA is TGTGCCAGCAGCCGACTTAGCAATGAGCAGTTCTTC.

V is TRBV5-1 and J is TRBJ2-3, with D maybe TRBD2 (5 bases). CDR3 length equals 14 residues. The germline V and J ends were trimmed by 0 bases and 6 bases, with 11 bases remaining between them. In germline, CDR1 is SGHRS, CDR2 YFSETQ. The CDR3 protein is CASSLGLTGDTQYF. CDR3 DNA sequence: TGCGCCAGCAGCTTGGGACTTACGGGGGATACGCAGTATTTT.

This chain uses TRBV19 with TRBJ2-5; D not resolved. The J call could be wrong; TRBJ2-7 is a better fit for the DNA end. The germline V gene has CDR1 LNHDA and CDR2 SQIVND (reference sequence). The CDR3 has 15 residues. The CDR3 DNA reads TGTGCCAGTAGTATAGGTGGTGGGCCCCCCTACGAGCAGTACTTC. Its protein is CASSIGGGPPYEQYF.

As regards this clone: Sequence at one end of the junction differs from germline and may be a read error. The genes are TRBV6-5 and TRBJ1-2, with D hard to call. Germline CDR1 reads MNHEY; CDR2 reads SVGAGI. This CDR3 is 14 amino acids long. The CDR3 loop reads CATSYWSANYGYTF. The DNA for the CDR3 is TGTGCCACCAGTTATTGGTCAGCTAACTATGGCTACACCTTC.